These 20 T cell receptor beta chains were sequenced from one sample in a study of CD8 T cells in ankylosing spondylitis. TCRdb analysed the 5' RACE reads with MiXCR anew, one entry per CDR3 protein. This sample yields about 360,000 distinct CDR3 sequences, of which around 15% are seen a single time; roughly 1.1% belongs to the top ten. The sequenced sample consisted of blood, either unsorted or a sorted T cell fraction (not recorded which). The receptors were sampled from a male donor with ankylosing spondylitis or in good health (not recorded which).

This rearrangement joins TRBV19 to TRBJ2-7; perhaps TRBD2 as D (6 bases). Trimming cost V 0 bases and J 3 bases, with 9 bases left between them. This CDR3 is built from 14 residues. The germline V gene has CDR1 LNHDA and CDR2 SQIVND (reference sequence). The CDR3 here is CASSIDRGGYEQYF. For the CDR3, the DNA is TGTGCCAGTAGTATAGATCGGGGAGGCTACGAGCAGTACTTC.

This chain connects TRBV12-3 or TRBV12-4 to TRBJ2-1; 9 bases agree with TRBD1. V shed 8 bases, J shed 3 bases, and the junction held 8 bases outside the gene matches. This CDR3 spans 15 amino acids. CDR3 loop: CASAGGGQGYNEQFF. DNA of the CDR3: TGTGCCAGCGCTGGTGGGGGACAGGGCTACAATGAGCAGTTCTTC.

This clonotype was detected ten times or more. The rearrangement links TRBV6-6 to TRBJ1-5, with no clear D. Germline CDR1 is MNHNY and CDR2 is SVGAGI (reference sequence). V lost 5 bases and J 3 bases, leaving 8 bases between the germline ends. This CDR3 has 13 residues. CDR3 sequence reads: CASSQGANQPQHF. The CDR3 DNA sequence: TGTGCCAGCAGTCAAGGAGCCAATCAGCCCCAGCATTTT.

The chain links TRBV9 to TRBJ1-5; D is ambiguous. Trimming left V 0 bases short and J 6 bases short, with 10 bases between. CDR1 SGDLS and CDR2 YYNGEE come from the germline V gene. The CDR3 is 14 amino acids. The CDR3 is CASSVDPSGQPQHF. DNA for the CDR3: TGTGCCAGCAGCGTAGATCCCAGCGGTCAGCCCCAGCATTTT.

This clonotype was found many times. The rearrangement uses TRBV12-3 or TRBV12-4 and TRBJ2-3; the D gene could be TRBD1 or TRBD2 (5 bases each). Deletions cut 6 bases from V and 2 bases from J, with 18 bases between. The CDR3 has 16 amino acids. Written as DNA, the CDR3 is TGTGCCAGCAGCTCCCGGTCCGGGGCCACCACAGATACGCAGTATTTT. Translating it yields CASSSRSGATTDTQYF.

This clonotype was seen at least ten times. In DNA, the CDR3 is TGCAGCGTTGCGGTCGGGGGGATCACAGATACGCAGTATTTT. This encodes CSVAVGGITDTQYF. The chain employs TRBV29-1 and TRBJ2-3, with 7 bases aligning to TRBD2. CDR3 length: 14 amino acids. V shed 4 bases and J 2 bases; nucleotides not matched to a gene: 6. Germline V gene data show CDR1 as SQVTM and CDR2 as ANQGSEA.

The chain combines TRBV29-1 with TRBJ2-2, with 11 bases matching TRBD1. Germline CDR1 and CDR2: SQVTM and ANQGSEA. Germline trimming cut 6 bases from V and 4 bases from J; bases unmatched to any gene: 1. The CDR3 has 13 amino acids. The chain's CDR3 is CSVGTGGTGELFF. In nucleotides, the CDR3 is TGCAGCGTGGGGACAGGGGGCACCGGGGAGCTGTTTTTT.

This clonotype showed up just a few times. This sequence joins TRBV5-6 and TRBJ1-2; weak D call: TRBD1 (5 bases). Germline V gene sequence: CDR1 SGHDT, CDR2 YYEEEE. Trimming removed 1 base at V and 6 bases at J, with 16 bases between. The CDR3 is 15 amino acids. This chain's CDR3 is CASSLYGRELDGYTF. CDR3 in DNA: TGTGCCAGCAGCTTGTATGGCAGGGAACTTGATGGCTACACCTTC.

The chain combines TRBV15 with TRBJ2-1, with D maybe TRBD2 (6 bases). Germline CDR1 and CDR2: LNHNV and YYDKDF (reference sequence). V was pared by 1 base and J by 0 bases, with 22 bases between. This CDR3 has 20 residues. DNA of the CDR3: TGTGCCACCAGCAGAGGGAGGGAGCGGCCTTCTTTTCGCTCCTACAATGAGCAGTTCTTC. It translates to CATSRGRERPSFRSYNEQFF. The full variable domain, in which reference TRBV15 and TRBJ2-1 provide the parts outside the CDR3, is DAMVIQNPRYQVTQFGKPVTLSCSQTLNHNVMYWYQQKSSQAPKLLFHYYDKDFNNEADTPDNFQSRRPNTSFCFLDIRSPGLGDTAMYLCATSRGRERPSFRSYNEQFFGPGTRLTVL.

This clonotype was found many times. The chain uses TRBV12-3 or TRBV12-4 and TRBJ2-3; the D gene is possibly TRBD2 (5 bases). Between the trimmed V and J ends, which lost 5 bases and 5 bases, there was a span of 17 bases. This CDR3 is 15 amino acids long. CDR3 loop: CASSPRVNPGDTQYF. Here the CDR3 DNA reads TGTGCCAGCAGTCCGCGGGTGAACCCTGGAGATACGCAGTATTTT.

Many counts were recorded for this clonotype. This chain uses TRBV20-1 with TRBJ2-2, with a tentative D call TRBD1 (6 bases). CDR3 length: 16 amino acids. Germline CDR1 and CDR2: DFQATT and SNEGSKA (reference sequence). Trimming pared 3 bases from V and 1 base from J, leaving 15 bases between. As DNA, the CDR3 is TGCAGTGCTAGGCAGGGGCGAACTCTGAACACCGGGGAGCTGTTTTTT. Amino acid sequence: CSARQGRTLNTGELFF.

This clonotype was seen only a few times. The chain carries TRBV19 and TRBJ1-6; D not certain. With 6 bases removed from V and 0 bases from J, the gap between germline ends came to 6 bases. This CDR3 region has 14 residues. Germline CDR1 and CDR2: LNHDA and SQIVND (reference sequence). The CDR3 protein is CASRKSSYNSPLHF. CDR3 DNA: TGTGCCAGTAGGAAGAGCTCCTATAATTCACCCCTCCACTTT.

The chain joins TRBV15 to TRBJ1-1; D unclear. The CDR3 loop spans 14 amino acids. CDR1 and CDR2 (germline): LNHNV, YYDKDF (reference sequence). V shed 0 bases and J shed 1 base, with 6 bases lying between them. CDR3 sequence reads: CATSRDRGNTEAFF. The CDR3 DNA follows: TGTGCCACCAGCAGAGATCGGGGGAACACTGAAGCTTTCTTT.

This clonotype was seen only a few times. The rearrangement uses TRBV7-9 and TRBJ1-6; 10 bases line up with TRBD1. V lost 5 bases, J lost 8 bases, and 3 bases stayed unmatched. Germline CDR1 reads SEHNR; CDR2 reads FQNEAQ (reference sequence). The CDR3 has 14 amino acids. The CDR3 protein is CASSPGTGDSPLHF. CDR3 DNA: TGTGCCAGCAGCCCCGGGACAGGGGATTCACCCCTCCACTTT.

This chain uses TRBV6-5 with TRBJ1-2, with D unclear. The CDR3 loop spans 14 amino acids. Germline loops: CDR1 MNHEY, CDR2 SVGAGI. V was clipped by 2 bases and J by 3 bases, with 10 bases between them. CDR3 sequence: CASSYTVGDYGYTF. The CDR3 DNA follows: TGTGCCAGCAGTTACACGGTTGGGGACTATGGCTACACCTTC.

The table lists this clonotype with many counts. The chain is built from TRBV10-3 and TRBJ2-3; the D is unclear. The germline V gene encodes CDR1 ENHRY and CDR2 SYGVKD. Trimming stripped 4 bases from V and 7 bases from J, with 9 bases between. This CDR3 spans 12 amino acids. The CDR3 sequence: CAISVEKNTQYF. As DNA, the CDR3 is TGTGCCATCAGTGTTGAGAAGAATACGCAGTATTTT.

In this sample, this clonotype turned up a few times. The chain recombines TRBV29-1 with TRBJ1-1; D gene uncertain. Germline V CDR1 and CDR2: SQVTM, ANQGSEA. The ends were cut back, 7 bases at V and 4 bases at J, with 16 bases in the middle. The CDR3 contains 13 residues. CDR3 protein: CSATRSAGTEAFF. The CDR3 region has the DNA TGCAGCGCCACCCGTTCCGCAGGCACTGAAGCTTTCTTT.

This clonotype was detected once. A much larger clonotype is one base distant, so this may be a read error. V usage is TRBV10-3 and J usage is TRBJ2-1; the match to TRBD2 covers 7 bases. The CDR3 runs to 19 residues. Germline V gene sequence: CDR1 ENHRY, CDR2 SYGVKD. Unmatched junction bases numbered 17, after V lost 0 bases and J lost 6 bases. Here the CDR3 reads CAISESTPWTRVYRNEQFF. CDR3 coding DNA: TGTGCCATCAGTGAGTCGACCCCCTGGACTAGGGTATATCGCAATGAGCAGTTCTTC.

This clonotype was counted a few times. The rearrangement links TRBV12-3 or TRBV12-4 to TRBJ1-5; 9 bases agree with TRBD1. The CDR3 length is 15 residues. Germline trimming cut 6 bases from V and 4 bases from J; bases unmatched to any gene: 7. As DNA, the CDR3 is TGTGCCAGCAGCTTGCTGACAGGGGGTAATCAGCCCCAGCATTTT. This sequence encodes CASSLLTGGNQPQHF.

The V and J genes are TRBV7-8 and TRBJ1-4; D call uncertain. The V gene lost 4 bases and the J gene lost 8 bases, with 11 bases spanning the gap. Germline CDR1 and CDR2: SGHVS and FQNEAQ. The CDR3 consists of 13 residues. CDR3 amino acids: CASSSWAHEKLFF. The CDR3, as DNA: TGTGCCAGCAGCTCATGGGCGCACGAAAAACTGTTTTTT.